This TCR beta chain appears in the sequencing data of a study of T cells after yellow fever vaccination. For this clonotype: What it binds is unknown.

In germline, CDR1 is DFQATT, CDR2 SNEGSKA (reference sequence). V lost 0 bases and J 0 bases, leaving 21 bases between the germline ends. CDR3 length: 18 amino acids. Study-wide findings and caveats: Weaker in magnitude, the secondary response showed a faster peak on day 5 versus 15. The booster saw the reappearance of most primary-vaccination clones (roughly 97% CD4, roughly 90% CD8). In FACS-sorted repertoires, abundant clonotypes from the bulk population could appear as contaminants.

The study made its TCR cDNA through 5'RACE template switching. That step introduced a universal primer site along with UMIs. TCRdb processed the 5' RACE reads anew with MiXCR; each CDR3 protein has one entry. In the table there are 450,000 to 600,000 distinct CDR3 sequences, about 13% of which are singletons. The specimen comprised PBMCs, sampled on the day of the yellow fever booster vaccination. This chain links TRBV20-1 with TRBJ2-7; the D gene is possibly TRBD2 (5 bases). This TCR came from a man aged 30 to 39 who received the YFV17D yellow fever vaccine. CDR3 amino acids: CSARDLSGTASFSYEQYF. CDR3 nucleotides: TGCAGTGCTAGAGATCTAAGCGGCACGGCCTCCTTCTCCTACGAGCAGTACTTC.